The TCR beta chain under discussion was sequenced for a study of blood T cell repertoires in COVID-19. Germline V gives CDR1 WSHSY, CDR2 SAAADI. V was pared by 4 bases and J by 9 bases, with 12 bases of the junction left unmatched. This CDR3 contains 15 residues. Some clones are missing from TCRdb's copy, which holds only in-frame ones; the method was immunoSEQ multiplex PCR. Among about 41,000 clones listed, 76% were seen once. This clone has only one observation. This clonotype was obtained from a man older than 75 with acute or convalescent COVID-19. The chain uses TRBV10-2 and TRBJ2-1; 7 bases line up with TRBD1. The sample taken for sequencing was peripheral blood. The CDR3 DNA is TGCGCCAGCAGTGGGTACGGAGACAGGGTAGTTGAGCAGTTCTTC. It translates to CASSGYGDRVVEQFF.